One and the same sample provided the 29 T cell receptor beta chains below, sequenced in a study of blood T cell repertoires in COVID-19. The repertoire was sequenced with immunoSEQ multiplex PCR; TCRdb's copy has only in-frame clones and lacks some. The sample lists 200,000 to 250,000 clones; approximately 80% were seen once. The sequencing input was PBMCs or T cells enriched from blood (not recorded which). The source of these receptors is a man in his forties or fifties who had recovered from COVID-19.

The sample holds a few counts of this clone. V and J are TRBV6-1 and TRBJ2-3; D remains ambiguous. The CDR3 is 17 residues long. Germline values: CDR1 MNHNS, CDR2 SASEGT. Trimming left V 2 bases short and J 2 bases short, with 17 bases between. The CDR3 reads CASSEFDFPRSTDTQYF. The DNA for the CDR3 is TGTGCCAGCAGTGAATTTGACTTTCCCCGCTCCACAGATACGCAGTATTTT.

CDR3: CASSLVAQGVDTGELFF. For the CDR3, the DNA is TGTGCCAGCAGCTTAGTCGCACAGGGGGTGGACACCGGGGAGCTGTTTTTT. This chain links TRBV7-2 with TRBJ2-2, with 8 bases lining up with TRBD1. Looked up from germline, CDR1 is SGHTA and CDR2 is FQGNSA. The CDR3 covers 17 residues. The junction had 7 bases not matched to a gene; V was cut back by 1 base and J by 3 bases.

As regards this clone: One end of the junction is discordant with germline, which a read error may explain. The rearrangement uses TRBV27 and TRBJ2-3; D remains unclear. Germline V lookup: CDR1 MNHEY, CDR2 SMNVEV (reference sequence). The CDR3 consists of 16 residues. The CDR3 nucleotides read TGTGCTAGCAGCCCTATGAGGCACCTTAGCACAGATACGCAGTATTTT. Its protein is CASSPMRHLSTDTQYF.

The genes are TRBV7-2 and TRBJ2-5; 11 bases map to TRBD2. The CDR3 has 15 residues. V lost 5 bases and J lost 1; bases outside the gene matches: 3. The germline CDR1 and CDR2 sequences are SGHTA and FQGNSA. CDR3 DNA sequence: TGTGCCAGCAGCCTCGGGACTAGCGGCCAAGAGACCCAGTACTTC. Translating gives CASSLGTSGQETQYF.

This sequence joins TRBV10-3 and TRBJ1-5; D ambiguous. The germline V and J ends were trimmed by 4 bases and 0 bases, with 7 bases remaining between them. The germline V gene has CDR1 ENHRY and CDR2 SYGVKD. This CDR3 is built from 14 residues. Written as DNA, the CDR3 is TGTGCCATCAGTGCTACTACTAGCAATCAGCCCCAGCATTTT. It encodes CAISATTSNQPQHF.

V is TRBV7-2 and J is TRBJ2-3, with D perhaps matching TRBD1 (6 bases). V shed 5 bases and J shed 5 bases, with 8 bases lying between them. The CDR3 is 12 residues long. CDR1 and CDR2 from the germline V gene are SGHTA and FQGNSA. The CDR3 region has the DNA TGTGCCAGCAGCCCACAGGGAGATACGCAGTATTTT. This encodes CASSPQGDTQYF.

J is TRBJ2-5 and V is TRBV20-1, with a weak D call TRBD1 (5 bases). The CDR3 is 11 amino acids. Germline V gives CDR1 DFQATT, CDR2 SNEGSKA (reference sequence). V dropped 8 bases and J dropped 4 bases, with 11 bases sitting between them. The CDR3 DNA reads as TGCAGTCCCAGGGCAGGAGAGACCCAGTACTTC. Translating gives CSPRAGETQYF.

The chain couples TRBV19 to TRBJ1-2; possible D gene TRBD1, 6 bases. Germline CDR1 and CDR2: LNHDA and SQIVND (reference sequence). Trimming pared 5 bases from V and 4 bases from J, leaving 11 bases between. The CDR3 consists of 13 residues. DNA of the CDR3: TGTGCCAGTAGTGCTACAGGGATCTATGGCTACACCTTC. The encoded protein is CASSATGIYGYTF. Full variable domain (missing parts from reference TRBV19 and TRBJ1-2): DGGITQSPKYLFRKEGQNVTLSCEQNLNHDAMYWYRQDPGQGLRLIYYSQIVNDFQKGDIAEGYSVSREKKESFPLTVTSAQKNPTAFYLCASSATGIYGYTFGSGTRLTVV.

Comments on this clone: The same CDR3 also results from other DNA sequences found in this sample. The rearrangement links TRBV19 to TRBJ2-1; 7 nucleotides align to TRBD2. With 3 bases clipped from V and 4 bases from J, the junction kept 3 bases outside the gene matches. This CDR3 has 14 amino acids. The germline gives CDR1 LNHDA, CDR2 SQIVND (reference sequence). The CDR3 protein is CASSIEGGYNEQFF. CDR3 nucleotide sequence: TGTGCCAGTAGTATCGAGGGAGGGTACAATGAGCAGTTCTTC.

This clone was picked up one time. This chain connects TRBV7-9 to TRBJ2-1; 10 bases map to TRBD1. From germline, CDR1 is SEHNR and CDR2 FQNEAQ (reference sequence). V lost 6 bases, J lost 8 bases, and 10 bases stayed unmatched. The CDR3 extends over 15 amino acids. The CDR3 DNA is TGTGCCAGCAGTCACACCGGGACAGGGGCGTATGAGCAGTTCTTC. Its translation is CASSHTGTGAYEQFF.

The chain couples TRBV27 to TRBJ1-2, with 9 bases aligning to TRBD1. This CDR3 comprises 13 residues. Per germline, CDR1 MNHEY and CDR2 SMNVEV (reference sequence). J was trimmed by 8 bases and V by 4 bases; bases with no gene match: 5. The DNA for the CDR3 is TGTGCCAGCAGTTGGGACAGGGTGTCGGGCTACACCTTC. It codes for CASSWDRVSGYTF.

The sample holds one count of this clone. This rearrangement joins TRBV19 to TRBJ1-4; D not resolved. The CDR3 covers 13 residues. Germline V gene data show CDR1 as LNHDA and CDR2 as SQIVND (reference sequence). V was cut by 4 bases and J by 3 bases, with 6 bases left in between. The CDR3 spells CASSNAANEKLFF. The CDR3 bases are TGTGCCAGTAGTAACGCAGCTAATGAAAAACTGTTTTTT. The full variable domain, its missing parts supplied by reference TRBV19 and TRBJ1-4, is DGGITQSPKYLFRKEGQNVTLSCEQNLNHDAMYWYRQDPGQGLRLIYYSQIVNDFQKGDIAEGYSVSREKKESFPLTVTSAQKNPTAFYLCASSNAANEKLFFGSGTQLSVL.

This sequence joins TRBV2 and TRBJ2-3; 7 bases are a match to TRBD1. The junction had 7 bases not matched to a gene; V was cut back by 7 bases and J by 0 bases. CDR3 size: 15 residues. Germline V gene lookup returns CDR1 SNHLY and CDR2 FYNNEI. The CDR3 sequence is CASILRGPSTDTQYF. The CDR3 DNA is TGTGCCAGCATATTGAGGGGGCCTAGCACAGATACGCAGTATTTT.

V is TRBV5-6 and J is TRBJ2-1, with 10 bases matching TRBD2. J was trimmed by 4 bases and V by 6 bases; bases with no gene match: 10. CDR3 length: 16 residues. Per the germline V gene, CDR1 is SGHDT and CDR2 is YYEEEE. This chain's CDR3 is CASTLAGAGGYNEQFF. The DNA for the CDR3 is TGTGCCAGCACTCTAGCGGGAGCGGGGGGTTACAATGAGCAGTTCTTC. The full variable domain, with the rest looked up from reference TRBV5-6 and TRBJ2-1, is DAGVTQSPTHLIKTRGQQVTLRCSPKSGHDTVSWYQQALGQGPQFIFQYYEEEERQRGNFPDRFSGHQFPNYSSELNVNALLLGDSALYLCASTLAGAGGYNEQFFGPGTRLTVL.

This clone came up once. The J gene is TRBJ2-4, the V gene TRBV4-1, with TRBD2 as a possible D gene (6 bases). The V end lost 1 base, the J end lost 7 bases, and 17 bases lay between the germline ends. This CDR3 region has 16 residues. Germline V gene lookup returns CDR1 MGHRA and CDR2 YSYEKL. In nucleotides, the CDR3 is TGCGCCAGCAGCCAAGCTGGGGGGAGGTTACAGAACATTCAGTACTTC. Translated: CASSQAGGRLQNIQYF.

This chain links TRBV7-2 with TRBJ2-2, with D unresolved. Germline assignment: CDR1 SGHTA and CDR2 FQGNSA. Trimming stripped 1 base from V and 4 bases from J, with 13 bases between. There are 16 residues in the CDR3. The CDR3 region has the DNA TGTGCCAGCAGCTTAGGGCAACGCAGATTCACCGGGGAGCTGTTTTTT. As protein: CASSLGQRRFTGELFF.

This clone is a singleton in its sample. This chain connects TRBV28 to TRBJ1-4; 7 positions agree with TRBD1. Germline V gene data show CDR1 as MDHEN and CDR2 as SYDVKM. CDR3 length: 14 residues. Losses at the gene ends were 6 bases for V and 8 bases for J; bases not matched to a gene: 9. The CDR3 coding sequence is TGTGCCAGCAGCTCGACAGGGCTGAGGGAAAAACTGTTTTTT. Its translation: CASSSTGLREKLFF.

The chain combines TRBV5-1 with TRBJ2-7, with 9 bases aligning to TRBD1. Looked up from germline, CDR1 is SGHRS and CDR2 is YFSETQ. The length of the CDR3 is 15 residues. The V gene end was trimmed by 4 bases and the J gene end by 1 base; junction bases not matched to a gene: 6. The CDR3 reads CASSRTGDYSYEQYF. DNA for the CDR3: TGCGCCAGCAGCCGGACAGGGGACTATTCCTACGAGCAGTACTTC.

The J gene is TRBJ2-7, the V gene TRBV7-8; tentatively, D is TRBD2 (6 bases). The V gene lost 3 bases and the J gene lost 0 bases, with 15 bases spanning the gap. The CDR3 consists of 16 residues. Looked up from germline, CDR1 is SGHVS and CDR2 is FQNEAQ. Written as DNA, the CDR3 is TGTGCCAGCAGCTTCCGCCCCGGGGGAAGCTCCTACGAGCAGTACTTC. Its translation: CASSFRPGGSSYEQYF.

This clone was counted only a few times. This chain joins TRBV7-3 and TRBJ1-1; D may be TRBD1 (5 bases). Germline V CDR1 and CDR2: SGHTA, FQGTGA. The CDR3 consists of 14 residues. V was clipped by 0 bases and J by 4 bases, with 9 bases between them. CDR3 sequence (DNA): TGTGCCAGCAGCTTAACTGGCGGGGGCACTGAAGCTTTCTTT. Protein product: CASSLTGGGTEAFF.

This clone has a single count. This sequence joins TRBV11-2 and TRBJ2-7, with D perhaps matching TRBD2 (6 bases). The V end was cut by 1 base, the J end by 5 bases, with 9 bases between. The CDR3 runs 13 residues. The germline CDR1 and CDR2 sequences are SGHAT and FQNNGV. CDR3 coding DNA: TGTGCCAGCAGCTTAGGGACTACCAACGAGCAGTACTTC. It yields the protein CASSLGTTNEQYF.

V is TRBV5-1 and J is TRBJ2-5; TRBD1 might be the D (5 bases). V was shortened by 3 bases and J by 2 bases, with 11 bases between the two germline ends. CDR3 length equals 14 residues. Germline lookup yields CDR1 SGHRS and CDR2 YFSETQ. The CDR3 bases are TGCGCCAGCAGCTCGCTGGGGCAACAAGAGACCCAGTACTTC. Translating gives CASSSLGQQETQYF.

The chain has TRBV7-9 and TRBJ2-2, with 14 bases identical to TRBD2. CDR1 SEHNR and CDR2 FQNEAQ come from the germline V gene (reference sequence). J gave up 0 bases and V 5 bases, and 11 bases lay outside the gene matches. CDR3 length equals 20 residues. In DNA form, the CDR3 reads TGTGCCAGCAGCACCGGGACTAGCGGGAGAATGGCGCCGAACACCGGGGAGCTGTTTTTT. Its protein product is CASSTGTSGRMAPNTGELFF.

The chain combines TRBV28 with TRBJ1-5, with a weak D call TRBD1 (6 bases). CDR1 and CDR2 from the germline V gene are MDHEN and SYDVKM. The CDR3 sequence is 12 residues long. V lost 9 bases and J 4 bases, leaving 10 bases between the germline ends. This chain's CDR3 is CASRQANQPQHF. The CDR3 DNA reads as TGTGCCAGTAGACAGGCAAATCAGCCCCAGCATTTT.

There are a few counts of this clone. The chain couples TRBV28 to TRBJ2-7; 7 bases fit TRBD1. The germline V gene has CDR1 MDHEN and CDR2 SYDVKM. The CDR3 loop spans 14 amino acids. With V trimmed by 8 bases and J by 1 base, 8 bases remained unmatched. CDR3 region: CASPPPGQSYEQYF. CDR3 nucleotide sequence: TGTGCCAGCCCCCCTCCGGGACAGTCCTACGAGCAGTACTTC.

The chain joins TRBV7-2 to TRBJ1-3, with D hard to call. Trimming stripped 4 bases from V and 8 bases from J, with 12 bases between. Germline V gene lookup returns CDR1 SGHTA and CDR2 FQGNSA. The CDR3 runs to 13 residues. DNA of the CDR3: TGTGCCAGCAGCTCTGAGCCCGGGGACACCATATATTTT. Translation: CASSSEPGDTIYF.

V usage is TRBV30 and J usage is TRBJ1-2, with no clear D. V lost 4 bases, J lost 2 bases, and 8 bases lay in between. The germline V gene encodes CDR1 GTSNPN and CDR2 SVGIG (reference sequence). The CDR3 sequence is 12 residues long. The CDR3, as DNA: TGTGCCTGGAATGCGGAAAACTATGGCTACACCTTC. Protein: CAWNAENYGYTF.

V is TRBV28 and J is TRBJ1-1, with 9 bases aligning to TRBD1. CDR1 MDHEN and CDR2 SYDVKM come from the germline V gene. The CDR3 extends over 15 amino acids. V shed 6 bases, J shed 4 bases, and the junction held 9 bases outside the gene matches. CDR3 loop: CASRYSGTGTTEAFF. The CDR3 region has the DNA TGTGCCAGCAGGTACTCCGGGACAGGGACCACTGAAGCTTTCTTT.

The CDR3: CASSSRGNSPLHF. As DNA, the CDR3 is TGTGCCAGCAGCAGCAGGGGTAATTCACCCCTCCACTTT. The rearrangement joins TRBV2 to TRBJ1-6, with D maybe TRBD1 (6 bases). The CDR3 covers 13 residues. Trimming took off 6 bases at V and 6 bases at J, with 9 bases between the two ends. The germline CDR1 and CDR2 sequences are SNHLY and FYNNEI.